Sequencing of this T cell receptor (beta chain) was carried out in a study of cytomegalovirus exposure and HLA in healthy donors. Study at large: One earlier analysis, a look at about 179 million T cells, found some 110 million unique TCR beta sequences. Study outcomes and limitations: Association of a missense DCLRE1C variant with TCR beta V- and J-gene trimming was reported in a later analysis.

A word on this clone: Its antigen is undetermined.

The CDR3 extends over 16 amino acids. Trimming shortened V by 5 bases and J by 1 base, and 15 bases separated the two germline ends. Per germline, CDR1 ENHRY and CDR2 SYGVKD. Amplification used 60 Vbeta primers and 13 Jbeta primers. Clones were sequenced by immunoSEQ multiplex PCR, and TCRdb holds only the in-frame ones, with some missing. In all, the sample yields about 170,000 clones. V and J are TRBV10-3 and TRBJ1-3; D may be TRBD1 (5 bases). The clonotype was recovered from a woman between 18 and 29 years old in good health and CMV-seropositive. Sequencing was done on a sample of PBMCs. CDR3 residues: CAISPSREGSGNTIYF. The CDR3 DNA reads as TGTGCCATCAGTCCGAGCAGGGAAGGGTCTGGAAACACCATATATTTT.